This T cell receptor beta chain was found in a study of T cell repertoires in cytomegalovirus infection. Across the study: TCR beta signatures that were public indicated CMV infection and matching HLA type. Study-level results: Individuals carrying CMV plus the relevant HLA were identified by cumulative frequency of public TCR beta families.

TCRdb itself ran the reads through MiXCR, one entry per CDR3 protein. The repertoire holds 650,000 to 850,000 distinct CDR3 sequences, with 25% to 35% as singletons. Worth noting for this clonotype: Antigen specificity is unknown.

The CDR3 is 11 amino acids. Between the trimmed V and J ends, which lost 10 bases and 4 bases, there was a span of 8 bases. Sample: cultured CD8+ T cells from PBMCs, taken from culture after CMV antigen stimulation. The rearrangement uses TRBV12-3 or TRBV12-4 and TRBJ1-3, with D possibly matching TRBD1 (6 bases). The receptor comes from a human donor in good health (CMV status not recorded). Some clones in this sample may be carry-over from other donors' samples. DNA for the CDR3: TGTGCCACAGGGGAAGGAAACACCATATATTTT. This sequence encodes CATGEGNTIYF.